This T cell receptor beta chain was sequenced during a study of blood T cell repertoires in COVID-19. Per the study methods: Amplification of reference gene primers was used by the study to estimate nucleated cell counts. Repertoires were generated with immunoSEQ multiplex PCR, while TCRdb's copy carries only in-frame clones and drops some. The DNA was the basis for D and trimming; V, J and clone size are from that table. The table records under 140,000 clones, approximately 68% of them present only once. CDR1 and CDR2 from the germline V gene are MDHEN and SYDVKM. Trimming shortened V by 2 bases and J by 1 base, and 23 bases separated the two germline ends. The CDR3 is 20 amino acids.

Sequencing was performed on peripheral blood. The TCR sequence derives from an older woman with acute or convalescent COVID-19. This chain uses TRBV28 with TRBJ1-4, with D perhaps TRBD1 (6 bases). The CDR3 loop is CASSLMFGKGTQGTNEKLFF. In DNA form, the CDR3 reads TGTGCCAGCAGTTTAATGTTCGGAAAGGGGACACAGGGAACTAATGAAAAACTGTTTTTT.